Listed below are T cell receptor beta chains from one sample, sequenced in a study of preoperative IRX-2 immunotherapy in early breast cancer. Generated by immunoSEQ multiplex PCR, the TCRdb table keeps only in-frame clones and is missing some. This sample has more than 50,000 clones, with roughly 94% found just once. The specimen was taken from a patient treated with IRX-2 immunotherapy. The origin of the receptors is a human donor with breast cancer. Both conserved end residues are part of each CDR3. D genes are given only for firm matches. Where a row states a size, it is once, few, many or the class of an expanded clone; other rows omit it.

j_call d_call clone_size v_call cdr3_aa cdr3_nt
TRBJ1-2 NA NA TRBV28 CASRTGTRHGYTF TGTGCCAGCAGAACCGGGACTAGACATGGCTACACCTTC
TRBJ2-3 TRBD2 NA TRBV9 CASSVGLAGVTDTQYF TGTGCCAGCAGCGTAGGACTAGCGGGGGTCACAGATACGCAGTATTTT
TRBJ2-7 NA few TRBV27 CASSFQGNEQYF TGTGCCAGCAGTTTTCAAGGGAACGAGCAGTACTTC
TRBJ2-5 TRBD2 NA TRBV23-1 CASSQIPGLAGETQYF TGCGCCAGCAGTCAAATTCCGGGACTAGCGGGAGAGACCCAGTACTTC
TRBJ2-1 NA NA TRBV5-4 CASSPAGVNEQFF TGTGCCAGCAGCCCGGCGGGCGTCAATGAGCAGTTCTTC
TRBJ2-5 TRBD2 NA TRBV10-1 CASSEPEVGGGQETQYF TGCGCCAGCAGTGAGCCCGAAGTAGGCGGGGGCCAAGAGACCCAGTACTTC
TRBJ2-3 TRBD2 NA TRBV10-3 CAIRAGSSTDTQYF TGTGCCATCAGAGCGGGGTCTAGCACAGATACGCAGTATTTT
TRBJ2-5 NA NA TRBV5-4 CASSFRRGAETQYF TGTGCCAGCAGCTTCAGGCGAGGCGCGGAGACCCAGTACTTC
TRBJ2-7 NA NA TRBV9 CASSVAPQGPWEQYF TGTGCCAGCAGCGTAGCTCCCCAGGGGCCCTGGGAGCAGTACTTC
TRBJ2-2 TRBD2 NA TRBV4-2 CASSQQSGLVANTGELFF TGTGCCAGCAGCCAACAATCGGGACTAGTAGCGAACACCGGGGAGCTGTTTTTT
TRBJ1-2 NA few TRBV29-1 CSVALSDNYGYTF TGCAGCGTTGCCCTTTCGGATAACTATGGCTACACCTTC
TRBJ2-5 TRBD2 once TRBV2 CASRAERGETQYF TGTGCCAGCAGAGCGGAGCGGGGAGAGACCCAGTACTTC
TRBJ1-3 TRBD1 NA TRBV9 CASSARDRGLAGNTIYF TGTGCCAGCAGCGCCCGGGACAGGGGCTTGGCTGGAAACACCATATATTTT
TRBJ2-3 TRBD2 NA TRBV5-8 CASSLGVARTSGYTDTQYF TGTGCCAGCAGCTTGGGGGTAGCCCGGACTAGCGGATACACAGATACGCAGTATTTT
TRBJ2-1 NA NA TRBV10-1 CASRVWRRSYNEQFF TGCGCCAGCAGGGTCTGGCGACGCTCCTACAATGAGCAGTTCTTC
TRBJ2-5 NA NA TRBV4-1 CASSQFRGETQYF TGCGCCAGCAGCCAATTTCGGGGAGAGACCCAGTACTTC
TRBJ2-5 TRBD1 NA TRBV30 CAWAQGAWETQYF TGTGCCTGGGCACAGGGGGCGTGGGAGACCCAGTACTTC
TRBJ1-5 TRBD1 NA TRBV2 CASSIRTGEGQPQHF TGTGCCAGCAGCATCAGAACAGGGGAAGGTCAGCCCCAGCATTTT
TRBJ2-7 TRBD2 once TRBV6-5 CASSYGTRIYEQYF TGTGCCAGCAGTTACGGGACTAGAATCTACGAGCAGTACTTC
TRBJ2-2 TRBD1 NA TRBV13 CASNAGGWDTGELFF TGTGCCAGCAACGCAGGGGGCTGGGACACCGGGGAGCTGTTTTTT
TRBJ2-3 NA NA TRBV19 CASSLSAGTDTQYF TGTGCCAGTAGCTTATCAGCAGGCACAGATACGCAGTATTTT
TRBJ1-2 TRBD1 NA TRBV15 CATSRDKSTGGRNYGYTF TGTGCCACCAGCAGAGACAAAAGTACAGGGGGCAGGAACTATGGCTACACCTTC
TRBJ1-4 NA NA TRBV4-2 CASSQEPGSPDEKLFF TGTGCCAGCAGCCAAGAGCCGGGCAGCCCCGATGAAAAACTGTTTTTT
TRBJ1-1 NA NA TRBV4-3 CASSQVSAGIRNTEAFF TGCGCCAGCAGCCAAGTATCCGCGGGGATTAGAAACACTGAAGCTTTCTTT
TRBJ1-1 NA NA TRBV20-1 CSARRTEAFF TGCAGTGCTAGACGGACTGAAGCTTTCTTT
TRBJ2-3 NA NA TRBV28 CASRDTKPSTDTQYF TGTGCCAGCAGAGATACAAAGCCTAGCACAGATACGCAGTATTTT
TRBJ2-3 TRBD2 NA TRBV7-3 CASSGKAGITDTQYF TGTGCCAGCAGCGGTAAAGCGGGAATCACAGATACGCAGTATTTT
TRBJ1-5 TRBD1 NA TRBV27 CASSLFPPGTENQPQHF TGTGCCAGCAGTTTATTTCCCCCCGGGACAGAGAATCAGCCCCAGCATTTT
TRBJ2-7 TRBD2 NA TRBV7-9 CASSLRAGAARYEQYF TGTGCCAGCAGCCTAAGAGCGGGAGCCGCTCGCTACGAGCAGTACTTC
TRBJ2-7 NA once TRBV14 CASSQEVEQYF TGTGCCAGCAGCCAAGAGGTCGAGCAGTACTTC
TRBJ2-5 TRBD1 NA TRBV7-2 CASSWDSGGETQYF TGTGCCAGCAGCTGGGACAGCGGTGGGGAGACCCAGTACTTC
TRBJ2-7 NA NA TRBV30 CAWGVPAYEQYF TGTGCCTGGGGCGTGCCAGCCTACGAGCAGTACTTC
TRBJ2-7 NA NA TRBV27 CASSPPDRHTYEQYF TGTGCCAGCAGTCCCCCCGACAGGCACACCTACGAGCAGTACTTC
TRBJ2-1 NA NA TRBV28 CASSLGTYQQFF TGTGCCAGCAGTTTGGGGACATACCAGCAGTTCTTC
TRBJ2-7 TRBD1 once TRBV27 CASRSGQGAEEQYF TGTGCCAGCAGATCGGGACAGGGGGCTGAAGAGCAGTACTTC
TRBJ1-2 NA once TRBV4-1 CASSHRNRANYGYTF TGCGCCAGCAGCCATCGAAACAGGGCTAACTATGGCTACACCTTC
TRBJ1-4 TRBD1 NA TRBV7-2 CASSDYRGNDEKLFF TGTGCCAGCAGCGACTACAGGGGGAACGATGAAAAACTGTTTTTT
TRBJ1-1 TRBD1 NA TRBV9 CASSARRGMNTEAFF TGTGCCAGCAGCGCCCGCAGGGGGATGAACACTGAAGCTTTCTTT
TRBJ2-1 NA NA TRBV5-1 CASSWGGSSYNEQFF TGCGCCAGCAGCTGGGGCGGCAGCTCCTACAATGAGCAGTTCTTC
TRBJ2-7 TRBD2 once TRBV5-5 CASSLTSGTSYEQYF TGTGCCAGCAGCTTGACTAGCGGGACCTCCTACGAGCAGTACTTC
TRBJ2-4 NA NA TRBV7-2 CASSTHFNLQYF TGTGCCAGCAGCACGCATTTTAATCTTCAGTACTTC
TRBJ1-5 TRBD1 NA TRBV19 CASSTTGGRGNQPQHF TGTGCCAGTAGTACTACAGGGGGCAGGGGCAATCAGCCCCAGCATTTT